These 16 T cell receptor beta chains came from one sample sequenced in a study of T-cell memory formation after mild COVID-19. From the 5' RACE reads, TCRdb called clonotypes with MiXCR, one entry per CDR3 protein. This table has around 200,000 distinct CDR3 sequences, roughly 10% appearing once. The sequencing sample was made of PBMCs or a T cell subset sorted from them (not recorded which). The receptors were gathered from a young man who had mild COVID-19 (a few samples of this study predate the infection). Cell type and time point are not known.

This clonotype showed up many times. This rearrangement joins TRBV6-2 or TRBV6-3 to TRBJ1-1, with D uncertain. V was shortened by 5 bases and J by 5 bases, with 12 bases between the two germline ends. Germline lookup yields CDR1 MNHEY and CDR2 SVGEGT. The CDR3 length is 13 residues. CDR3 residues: CASSLTGWTEAFF. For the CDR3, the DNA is TGTGCCAGCAGTCTCACTGGTTGGACTGAAGCTTTCTTT.

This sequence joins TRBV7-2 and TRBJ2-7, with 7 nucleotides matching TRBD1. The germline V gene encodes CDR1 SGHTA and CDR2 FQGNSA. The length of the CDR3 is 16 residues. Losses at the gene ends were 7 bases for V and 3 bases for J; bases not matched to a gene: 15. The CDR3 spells CASTKHSDRPRYEQYF. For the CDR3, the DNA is TGTGCCAGCACTAAACACTCGGACAGGCCCCGCTACGAGCAGTACTTC.

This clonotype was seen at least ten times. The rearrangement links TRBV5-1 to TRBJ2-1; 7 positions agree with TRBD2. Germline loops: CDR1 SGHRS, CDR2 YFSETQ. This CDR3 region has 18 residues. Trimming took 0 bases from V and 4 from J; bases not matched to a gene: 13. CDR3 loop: CASSLVGLAGVPYNEQFF. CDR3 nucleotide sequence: TGCGCCAGCAGCTTGGTAGGATTGGCGGGGGTCCCTTACAATGAGCAGTTCTTC.

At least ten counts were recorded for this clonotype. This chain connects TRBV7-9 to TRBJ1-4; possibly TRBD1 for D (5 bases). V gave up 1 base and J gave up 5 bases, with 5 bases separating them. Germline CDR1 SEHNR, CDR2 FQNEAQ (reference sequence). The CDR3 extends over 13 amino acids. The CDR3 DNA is TGTGCCAGCAGCTTAGACAGGAATGAAAAACTGTTTTTT. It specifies CASSLDRNEKLFF.

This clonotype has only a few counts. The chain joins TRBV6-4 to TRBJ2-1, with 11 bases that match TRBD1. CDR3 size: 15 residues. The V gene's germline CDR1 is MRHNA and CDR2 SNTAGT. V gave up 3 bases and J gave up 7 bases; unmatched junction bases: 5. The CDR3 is CASSDGTGGRNEQFF. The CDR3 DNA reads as TGTGCCAGCAGTGATGGGACAGGGGGGAGGAATGAGCAGTTCTTC.

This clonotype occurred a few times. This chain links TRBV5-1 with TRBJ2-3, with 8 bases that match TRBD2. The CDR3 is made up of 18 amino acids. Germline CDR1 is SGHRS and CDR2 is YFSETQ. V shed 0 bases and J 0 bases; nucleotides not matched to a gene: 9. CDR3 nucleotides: TGCGCCAGCAGCTTGGATCGAGCGGGGGCGTCTAGCACAGATACGCAGTATTTT. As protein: CASSLDRAGASSTDTQYF. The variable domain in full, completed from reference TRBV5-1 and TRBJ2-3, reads KAGVTQTPRYLIKTRGQQVTLSCSPISGHRSVSWYQQTPGQGLQFLFEYFSETQRNKGNFPGRFSGRQFSNSRSEMNVSTLELGDSALYLCASSLDRAGASSTDTQYFGPGTRLTVL.

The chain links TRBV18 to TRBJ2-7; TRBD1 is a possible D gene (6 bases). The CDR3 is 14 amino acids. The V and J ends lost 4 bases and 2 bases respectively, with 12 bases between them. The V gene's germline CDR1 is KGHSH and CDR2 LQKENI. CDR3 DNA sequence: TGTGCCAGCTCACGTGAAGGACAGACCTACGAGCAGTACGTC. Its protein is CASSREGQTYEQYV.

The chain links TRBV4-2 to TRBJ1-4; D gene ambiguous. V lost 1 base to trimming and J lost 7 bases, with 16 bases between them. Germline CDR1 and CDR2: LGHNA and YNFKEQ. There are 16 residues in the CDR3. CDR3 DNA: TGTGCCAGCAGCCAAGCGGCCCTGGCGGAGAGTGAAAAACTGTTTTTT. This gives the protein CASSQAALAESEKLFF.

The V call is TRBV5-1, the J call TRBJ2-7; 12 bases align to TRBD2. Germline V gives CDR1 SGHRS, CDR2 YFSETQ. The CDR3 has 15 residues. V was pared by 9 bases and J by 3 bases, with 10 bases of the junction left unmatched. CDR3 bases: TGCGCCATCGCCACTAGCGGGGGGAATTTCTACGAGCAGTACGTC. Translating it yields CAIATSGGNFYEQYV.

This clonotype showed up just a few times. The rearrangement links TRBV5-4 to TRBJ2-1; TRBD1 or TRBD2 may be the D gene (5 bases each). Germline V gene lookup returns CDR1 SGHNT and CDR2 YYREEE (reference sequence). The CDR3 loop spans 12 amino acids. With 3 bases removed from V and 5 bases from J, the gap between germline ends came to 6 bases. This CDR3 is CASSWDDNEQFF. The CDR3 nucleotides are TGTGCCAGCAGCTGGGACGACAATGAGCAGTTCTTC.

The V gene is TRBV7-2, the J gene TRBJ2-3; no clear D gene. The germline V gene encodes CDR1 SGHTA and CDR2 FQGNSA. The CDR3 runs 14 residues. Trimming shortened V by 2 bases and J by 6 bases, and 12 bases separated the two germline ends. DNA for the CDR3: TGTGCCAGCAGCTTAACCCACTCGAGGGATACGCAGTATTTT. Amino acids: CASSLTHSRDTQYF.

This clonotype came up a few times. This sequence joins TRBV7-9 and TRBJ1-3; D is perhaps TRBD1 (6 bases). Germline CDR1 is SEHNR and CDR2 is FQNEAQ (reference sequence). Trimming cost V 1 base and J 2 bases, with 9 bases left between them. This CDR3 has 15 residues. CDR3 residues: CASSLEGGTGNTIYF. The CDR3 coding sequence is TGTGCCAGCAGCTTAGAGGGGGGGACTGGAAACACCATATATTTT.

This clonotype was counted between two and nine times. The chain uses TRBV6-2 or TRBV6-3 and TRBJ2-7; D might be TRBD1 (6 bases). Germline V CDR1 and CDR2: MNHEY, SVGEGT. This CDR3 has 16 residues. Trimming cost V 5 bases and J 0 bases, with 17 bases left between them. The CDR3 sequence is CASSDPHRVSSYEQYV. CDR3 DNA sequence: TGTGCCAGCAGTGACCCACACAGGGTCAGCTCCTACGAGCAGTACGTC.

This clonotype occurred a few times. The CDR3 DNA reads TGTGCCAGCAGCGTAGAGCCGGGGGCGCATTCACCCCTCCACTTT. This gives the protein CASSVEPGAHSPLHF. This chain links TRBV9 with TRBJ1-6; D is possibly TRBD1 (6 bases). The CDR3 runs to 15 residues. Germline CDR1 is SGDLS and CDR2 is YYNGEE. V gave up 0 bases and J gave up 8 bases, with 12 bases separating them.

CDR3 sequence: CASSFRHATDTQYF. In DNA, the CDR3 is TGTGCCAGCAGTTTTCGACATGCCACAGATACGCAGTATTTT. The chain employs TRBV7-9 and TRBJ2-3; D remains unclear. This CDR3 has 14 amino acids. Germline CDR1 SEHNR, CDR2 FQNEAQ (reference sequence). The V gene lost 6 bases and the J gene lost 2 bases, with 12 bases spanning the gap. The complete variable domain, with remaining parts taken from reference TRBV7-9 and TRBJ2-3, reads DTGVSQNPRHKITKRGQNVTFRCDPISEHNRLYWYRQTLGQGPEFLTYFQNEAQLEKSRLLSDRFSAERPKGSFSTLEIQRTEQGDSAMYLCASSFRHATDTQYFGPGTRLTVL.

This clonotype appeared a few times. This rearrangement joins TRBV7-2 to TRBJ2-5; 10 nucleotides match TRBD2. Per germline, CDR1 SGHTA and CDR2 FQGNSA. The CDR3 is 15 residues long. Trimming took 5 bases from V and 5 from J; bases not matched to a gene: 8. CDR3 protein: CASSKAGGRIETQYF. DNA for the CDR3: TGTGCCAGCAGCAAAGCGGGGGGGCGGATTGAGACCCAGTACTTC. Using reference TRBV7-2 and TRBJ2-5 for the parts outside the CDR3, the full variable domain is GAGVSQSPSNKVTEKGKDVELRCDPISGHTALYWYRQSLGQGLEFLIYFQGNSAPDKSGLPSDRFSAERTGGSVSTLTIQRTQQEDSAVYLCASSKAGGRIETQYFGPGTRLLVL.